Below, one T cell receptor beta chain is given with its context. Original data processing: The assay estimated nucleated cells by amplifying reference gene primers. Here immunoSEQ multiplex PCR was the method, and the copy in TCRdb shows in-frame clones only, minus some. V and J calls and clone size are given by that table; D and trimming were obtained from the DNA. The sample lists under 300,000 clones, roughly 86% occurring once. The data belong to a study of blood T cell repertoires in COVID-19. Across the whole study: Specimens from acute and convalescent COVID-19 originated in the United States, Italy and Spain. T cells, B-cell-depleted T cells, or PBMCs supplied cDNA or gDNA.

CDR1 and CDR2 (germline): MRHNA, SNTAGT. Unmatched junction bases numbered 5, after V lost 5 bases and J lost 5 bases. The CDR3 is 13 residues long. Sequenced input: peripheral blood. V gene TRBV6-4 combines with J gene TRBJ1-1, with TRBD1 matching 7 bases. The TCR sequence derives from an elderly man with acute or convalescent COVID-19. The CDR3 here is CASSSGGDTEAFF. CDR3 DNA: TGTGCCAGCAGTTCAGGGGGAGATACTGAAGCTTTCTTT.